These 28 T cell receptor beta chains were sequenced from one sample in a study of OX40 agonist ivuxolimab in advanced cancers. The table came from immunoSEQ multiplex PCR; TCRdb's copy has only in-frame clones and leaves some out. The sample gives some 80,000 clones, approximately 85% of which show up once; less than 0.75% is in the top ten. The source material was CD4+ or CD8+ T cells sorted from blood, sampled in a trial of the OX40 agonist ivuxolimab. Every receptor here comes from an adult with an advanced solid tumor such as melanoma, head and neck, liver or kidney cancer.

This clone was counted a single time. This chain connects TRBV6-1 to TRBJ2-7; D unclear. The germline V gene encodes CDR1 MNHNS and CDR2 SASEGT. V dropped 7 bases and J dropped 4 bases, with 11 bases sitting between them. The CDR3 runs 12 residues. The CDR3 DNA reads as TGTGCCAGCACCGGTAGGGTTTACGAGCAGTACTTC. Translating it yields CASTGRVYEQYF.

V is TRBV11-3 and J is TRBJ1-5; tentative D call: TRBD1 (6 bases). The V gene's germline CDR1 is SGHNT and CDR2 YENEEA. This CDR3 has 14 residues. Trimming took 4 bases from V and 3 from J, leaving 10 bases between them. The CDR3 loop reads CASSSGADNQPQHF. The CDR3 region has the DNA TGTGCCAGCAGCTCGGGGGCCGACAATCAGCCCCAGCATTTT.

In this sample, this clone turned up once. The J gene is TRBJ1-2, the V gene TRBV5-4; no definite D call. The CDR3 totals 14 residues. V dropped 0 bases and J dropped 1 base, with 7 bases sitting between them. Germline V gene lookup returns CDR1 SGHNT and CDR2 YYREEE (reference sequence). The CDR3 nucleotides read TGTGCCAGCAGCTTGGACAGCTATAACTATGGCTACACCTTC. Its translation is CASSLDSYNYGYTF.

V and J are TRBV7-2 and TRBJ1-3, with unresolved D. The V gene's germline CDR1 is SGHTA and CDR2 FQGNSA. Between the trimmed V and J ends, which lost 1 base and 4 bases, there was a span of 5 bases. The CDR3 contains 13 residues. The CDR3 bases are TGTGCCAGCAGCTTAGTTGCAGGAAACACCATATATTTT. Translated, it gives CASSLVAGNTIYF.

This sequence joins TRBV18 and TRBJ1-3, with D unclear. V was clipped by 1 base and J by 0 bases, with 13 bases between them. This CDR3 region has 17 residues. Germline values: CDR1 KGHSH, CDR2 LQKENI. The CDR3 region has the DNA TGTGCCAGCTCACCACGAGCAGATCTCCGCTCTGGAAACACCATATATTTT. It encodes CASSPRADLRSGNTIYF.

The rearrangement uses TRBV19 and TRBJ1-1, with D maybe TRBD1 (5 bases). The CDR3 has 15 amino acids. In germline, CDR1 is LNHDA, CDR2 SQIVND (reference sequence). V lost 3 bases and J lost 5, with 16 bases in between. The CDR3 coding sequence is TGTGCCAGTAGTATGAGACAGCTTACGTGGACTGAAGCTTTCTTT. Translated: CASSMRQLTWTEAFF.

V gene TRBV7-9 combines with J gene TRBJ1-6; TRBD1 is a possible D gene (5 bases). V lost 3 bases, J lost 10 bases, and 16 bases lay in between. The CDR3 has 15 amino acids. CDR1 and CDR2 (germline): SEHNR, FQNEAQ (reference sequence). The CDR3 region has the DNA TGTGCCAGCAGCTTTTCTTTTGGGGGTGGCTCACCCCTCCACTTT. This encodes CASSFSFGGGSPLHF.

This chain connects TRBV11-1 to TRBJ1-3; 8 bases map to TRBD1. Trimming took 2 bases from V and 2 from J; bases not matched to a gene: 8. Germline V gene lookup returns CDR1 SGHAT and CDR2 FQDESV (reference sequence). CDR3 length equals 17 residues. This chain's CDR3 is CASSLIRGRSPGNTIYF. In DNA, the CDR3 is TGTGCCAGCAGCTTAATCAGGGGGCGAAGCCCTGGAAACACCATATATTTT.

A remark on this clone: At the DNA level, this CDR3 is encoded by other sequences in the same sample as well. The gene calls are TRBV6-5 and TRBJ1-6, with a tentative D call TRBD1 (5 bases). CDR3 length: 15 residues. V lost 0 bases, J lost 5 bases, and 8 bases lay in between. CDR1 MNHEY and CDR2 SVGAGI come from the germline V gene. CDR3 protein: CASSYSGGDNSPLHF. CDR3 in DNA: TGTGCCAGCAGTTACTCCGGGGGTGATAATTCACCCCTCCACTTT.

The chain carries TRBV4-3 and TRBJ1-6; unclear D gene. CDR1 and CDR2 from the germline V gene are LGHNA and YSLEER. V lost 0 bases to trimming and J lost 11 bases, with 20 bases between them. The CDR3 has 17 residues. The CDR3 DNA sequence: TGCGCCAGCAGCCAAGACGTAGGAGGTTCTTGGGGTCCACCCCTCCACTTT. Translated, it gives CASSQDVGGSWGPPLHF.

The gene calls are TRBV4-2 and TRBJ1-3; perhaps TRBD1 as D (6 bases). From germline, CDR1 is LGHNA and CDR2 YNFKEQ. The V and J ends lost 0 bases and 4 bases respectively, with 10 bases between them. The CDR3 is made up of 15 amino acids. The CDR3 DNA reads as TGTGCCAGCAGCCAAGAGTTGGGGGGCGGAAACACCATATATTTT. Translated, it gives CASSQELGGGNTIYF.

As DNA, the CDR3 is TGTGCCTGCAGCGGGGGCGTGGACTCTGGAAACACCATATATTTT. Its protein product is CACSGGVDSGNTIYF. The chain is built from TRBV19 and TRBJ1-3; perhaps TRBD1 as D (6 bases). Germline-derived CDR1 and CDR2 are LNHDA and SQIVND (reference sequence). CDR3 length: 15 amino acids. Trimming took off 11 bases at V and 0 bases at J, with 17 bases between the two ends.

This clone was seen once. J is TRBJ2-7 and V is TRBV30, with D possibly matching TRBD2 (7 bases). Germline CDR1 GTSNPN, CDR2 SVGIG (reference sequence). This CDR3 has 13 residues. The V and J ends lost 3 bases and 6 bases respectively, with 15 bases between them. The CDR3 nucleotides read TGTGCCTGGAGAGCAGGGGCGGGGGTCGAGCAGTACTTC. Its translation is CAWRAGAGVEQYF.

This clone was picked up a small number of times. J is TRBJ2-2 and V is TRBV7-2; D is perhaps TRBD1 (5 bases). The V and J ends lost 1 base and 5 bases respectively, with 17 bases between them. CDR3 length: 17 amino acids. In germline, CDR1 is SGHTA, CDR2 FQGNSA. The CDR3 is CASSLEMGRVRTGELFF. The DNA of the CDR3 is TGTGCCAGCAGCTTAGAGATGGGCAGGGTGAGGACCGGGGAGCTGTTTTTT. The complete variable domain, with remaining parts taken from reference TRBV7-2 and TRBJ2-2, reads GAGVSQSPSNKVTEKGKDVELRCDPISGHTALYWYRQSLGQGLEFLIYFQGNSAPDKSGLPSDRFSAERTGGSVSTLTIQRTQQEDSAVYLCASSLEMGRVRTGELFFGEGSRLTVL.

This clone was detected only once. The chain employs TRBV18 and TRBJ2-7; the D is unclear. Trimming removed 6 bases from V and 4 bases from J, with 13 bases in between. The germline CDR1 and CDR2 sequences are KGHSH and LQKENI. This CDR3 has 13 amino acids. The chain's CDR3 is CASSAEKGYEQYF. CDR3 in DNA: TGTGCCAGCTCGGCGGAAAAGGGTTACGAGCAGTACTTC.

The chain has TRBV7-9 and TRBJ2-7; unclear D gene. Germline assignment: CDR1 SEHNR and CDR2 FQNEAQ (reference sequence). The CDR3 consists of 14 residues. Trimming removed 5 bases at V and 0 bases at J, with 11 bases between. The CDR3 DNA follows: TGTGCCAGCAGCCCCGGTGGGTACTCCTACGAGCAGTACTTC. It is translated as CASSPGGYSYEQYF.

This rearrangement joins TRBV5-1 to TRBJ1-1; D gene uncertain. The CDR3 runs 12 residues. The V and J ends lost 3 bases and 1 base respectively, with 4 bases between them. Germline V gene data show CDR1 as SGHRS and CDR2 as YFSETQ. In nucleotides, the CDR3 is TGCGCCAGCAGCTGGGGGAACACTGAAGCTTTCTTT. Translating it yields CASSWGNTEAFF.

This clone was detected only once. The CDR3 bases are TGTGCCAGTAGTATAGGACAGGTTAAACAGCCCCAGCATTTT. It is translated as CASSIGQVKQPQHF. The genes are TRBV19 and TRBJ1-5; the D gene is possibly TRBD1 (6 bases). Per germline, CDR1 LNHDA and CDR2 SQIVND (reference sequence). The germline V and J ends were trimmed by 1 base and 7 bases, with 11 bases remaining between them. This CDR3 has 14 residues.

The chain uses TRBV5-6 and TRBJ1-1; no reliable D call. Trimming left V 0 bases short and J 8 bases short, with 11 bases between. This CDR3 spans 13 amino acids. Germline CDR1 and CDR2: SGHDT and YYEEEE. The CDR3 is CASSLAGLAEAFF. Here the CDR3 DNA reads TGTGCCAGCAGCTTGGCGGGCCTAGCCGAAGCTTTCTTT.

The chain is built from TRBV6-5 and TRBJ1-3; D is unresolved. V lost 0 bases, J lost 0 bases, and 9 bases lay in between. This CDR3 comprises 16 residues. CDR1 and CDR2 (germline): MNHEY, SVGAGI. The CDR3 coding sequence is TGTGCCAGCAGTTACTCGGCAGGCAGCTCTGGAAACACCATATATTTT. Protein: CASSYSAGSSGNTIYF.

The chain is built from TRBV4-2 and TRBJ2-1; TRBD2 matches 10 bases. Germline V lookup: CDR1 LGHNA, CDR2 YNFKEQ. V was pared by 1 base and J by 9 bases, with 6 bases of the junction left unmatched. This CDR3 comprises 15 residues. CDR3 in DNA: TGTGCCAGCAGCCAAGGGAGCGGGGGGGACGGTGAGCAGTTCTTC. Translation gives CASSQGSGGDGEQFF.

The chain recombines TRBV29-1 with TRBJ1-2, with 7 bases matching TRBD1. The CDR3 has 11 amino acids. Germline V CDR1 and CDR2: SQVTM, ANQGSEA. With V trimmed by 6 bases and J by 7 bases, 5 bases remained unmatched. The CDR3: CSVDRDLGYTF. The CDR3 DNA follows: TGCAGCGTAGACAGGGATCTTGGCTACACCTTC.

This sequence joins TRBV19 and TRBJ1-5; D is ambiguous. The CDR3 is 12 amino acids. The germline gives CDR1 LNHDA, CDR2 SQIVND (reference sequence). Between the trimmed V and J ends, which lost 6 bases and 6 bases, there was a span of 9 bases. The CDR3 spells CASSSRGQPQHF. CDR3 in DNA: TGTGCCAGTAGCTCCCGGGGTCAGCCCCAGCATTTT.

The gene calls are TRBV19 and TRBJ1-1, with 12 nucleotides matching TRBD1. Germline V lookup: CDR1 LNHDA, CDR2 SQIVND (reference sequence). The trim removed 3 bases at V and 2 bases at J, leaving 13 bases unmatched. This CDR3 comprises 19 residues. The CDR3, as DNA: TGTGCCAGTAGTATCCTATATCCCGGGACAGGGGGCGTCAACACTGAAGCTTTCTTT. Translated: CASSILYPGTGGVNTEAFF.

The chain joins TRBV5-6 to TRBJ2-5; TRBD1 aligns across 8 bases. CDR1 SGHDT and CDR2 YYEEEE come from the germline V gene. With V trimmed by 0 bases and J by 5 bases, 9 bases remained unmatched. This CDR3 contains 16 residues. DNA of the CDR3: TGTGCCAGCAGCTTGGACAGGGGGGTCGAGTGGGAGACCCAGTACTTC. Translating it yields CASSLDRGVEWETQYF. Together with reference TRBV5-6 and TRBJ2-5, the CDR3 gives the full variable domain: DAGVTQSPTHLIKTRGQQVTLRCSPKSGHDTVSWYQQALGQGPQFIFQYYEEEERQRGNFPDRFSGHQFPNYSSELNVNALLLGDSALYLCASSLDRGVEWETQYFGPGTRLLVL.

The gene calls are TRBV4-1 and TRBJ2-1, with 10 nucleotides matching TRBD2. Unmatched junction bases numbered 5, after V lost 0 bases and J lost 6 bases. The CDR3 covers 16 residues. Germline CDR1 MGHRA, CDR2 YSYEKL. CDR3 nucleotide sequence: TGCGCCAGCAGCCAAGATCAAGAGCGGGGGGGCAATGAGCAGTTCTTC. Translating it yields CASSQDQERGGNEQFF.

The V and J genes are TRBV7-9 and TRBJ2-3; TRBD2 aligns across 7 bases. This CDR3 contains 11 residues. V gave up 11 bases and J gave up 6 bases; unmatched junction bases: 5. Germline CDR1 is SEHNR and CDR2 is FQNEAQ (reference sequence). The chain's CDR3 is CACQGGDTQYF. As DNA, the CDR3 is TGTGCCTGCCAGGGAGGGGATACGCAGTATTTT. Drawing the rest from reference TRBV7-9 and TRBJ2-3, the complete variable domain is DTGVSQNPRHKITKRGQNVTFRCDPISEHNRLYWYRQTLGQGPEFLTYFQNEAQLEKSRLLSDRFSAERPKGSFSTLEIQRTEQGDSAMYLCACQGGDTQYFGPGTRLTVL.

The gene calls are TRBV7-2 and TRBJ2-1; TRBD2 matches 10 bases. CDR1 is SGHTA, CDR2 FQGNSA, per germline. V lost 7 bases, J lost 4 bases, and 4 bases stayed unmatched. The CDR3 has 14 residues. CDR3 sequence: CASTLAGNYNEQFF. CDR3 in DNA: TGTGCCAGCACACTAGCGGGGAATTACAATGAGCAGTTCTTC.